This T cell receptor beta chain was documented in a study of blood T cells in healthy people across ages. CDR1 and CDR2 from the germline V gene are SGHTA and FQGNSA. The CDR3 length is 15 residues. V gave up 5 bases and J gave up 4 bases; unmatched junction bases: 8. In this sample, this clonotype turned up many times. A second 7 to 11 cycle PCR used barcoded and J-beta primers. TCRdb recomputed calls from the 5' RACE reads with MiXCR, one row per CDR3 protein. This table has about 830,000 distinct CDR3 sequences, 55% to 70% appearing once. The chain carries TRBV7-2 and TRBJ2-7; 10 nucleotides agree with TRBD1. The sample consisted of blood. This TCR derives from a man aged 30-40 years in good health. The CDR3 sequence: CASSRVGTGEYEQYF. As DNA, the CDR3 is TGTGCCAGCAGCAGGGTCGGGACAGGGGAGTACGAGCAGTACTTC.